This section outlines one T cell receptor beta chain sequence together with its context. Its antigen is not identified. Unique molecular identifiers were present in the TCR beta cDNA libraries. MiXCR was run by TCRdb on the PCR reads, yielding one entry per CDR3 protein. The data show about 820,000 distinct CDR3 sequences, with approximately 57% seen just once and roughly 4.4% held by the top ten. This record belongs to a study of post-analysis software for immune sequencing data. The V gene's germline CDR1 is SGHRS and CDR2 YFSETQ. This CDR3 spans 15 amino acids. V lost 5 bases and J lost 5, with 19 bases in between. General study points: Multiple sclerosis was associated with a significant reduction in normalized Chao1 diversity relative to controls. Samples from one preparation batch, clustered by F measure, grouped strongly together. Elevated frequency relative to controls characterized about 5 TRBV segments in patients, TRBV5-6, TRBV5-1 and TRBV20-1 among them.

The chain combines TRBV5-1 with TRBJ1-1, with a possible D match to TRBD1 (5 bases). The sequenced sample was blood. This receptor was obtained from a girl under 18 with multiple sclerosis. The CDR3 DNA follows: TGCGCCAGCAGGTTTGACAGAGGAAAAGGTACTGAAGCTTTCTTT. Residues: CASRFDRGKGTEAFF.